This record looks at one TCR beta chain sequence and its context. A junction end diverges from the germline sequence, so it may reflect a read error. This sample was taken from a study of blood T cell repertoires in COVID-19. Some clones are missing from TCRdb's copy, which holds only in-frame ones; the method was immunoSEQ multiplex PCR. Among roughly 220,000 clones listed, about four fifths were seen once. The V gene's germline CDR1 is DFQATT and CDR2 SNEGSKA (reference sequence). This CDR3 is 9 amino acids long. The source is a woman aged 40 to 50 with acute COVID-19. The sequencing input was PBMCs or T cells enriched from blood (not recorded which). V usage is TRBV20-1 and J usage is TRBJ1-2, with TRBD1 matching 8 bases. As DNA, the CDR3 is TGCAGTGCTACCCAGGGGGCCGGCTTC. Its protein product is CSATQGAGF.